These T cell receptor beta chains were read from a single sample in a study of T cell changes during pregnancy in multiple sclerosis. The method was immunoSEQ multiplex PCR; TCRdb's version includes in-frame clones alone and lacks a portion of them. The top ten hold approximately 1.5% of the sample, which has about 68,000 clones, roughly nine tenths seen once. The sequenced sample was peripheral blood, obtained in the second trimester of pregnancy. These receptors all stem from a female donor in good health, enrolled as a control in a pregnancy study. Both conserved end residues are part of each CDR3. The D gene is left open where the match is weak. Size is omitted from some rows. Given values are once, few, many or a class for expanded clones.

clone size: .
D gene: .
J gene: TRBJ1-2
V gene: TRBV5-4
CDR3 protein: CASSFRGLRYGYTF
CDR3 DNA: TGTGCCAGCAGCTTCCGGGGACTTAGGTATGGCTACACCTTC

clone size: .
D gene: .
J gene: TRBJ1-4
V gene: TRBV7-8
CDR3 protein: CASSLGRQGRMVEKLFF
CDR3 DNA: TGTGCCAGCAGCTTAGGAAGGCAGGGGCGGATGGTTGAAAAACTGTTTTTT

clone size: .
D gene: TRBD1
J gene: TRBJ2-7
V gene: TRBV6-5
CDR3 protein: CASSPTTGYYEQYF
CDR3 DNA: TGTGCCAGCAGCCCCACGACAGGGTACTACGAGCAGTACTTC

clone size: .
D gene: TRBD2
J gene: TRBJ2-1
V gene: TRBV28
CDR3 protein: CASSSRTSGSWNEQFF
CDR3 DNA: TGTGCCAGCAGTTCGAGGACTAGCGGGAGTTGGAATGAGCAGTTCTTC

clone size: .
D gene: TRBD2
J gene: TRBJ2-3
V gene: TRBV6-1
CDR3 protein: CASSEGLAATDTQYF
CDR3 DNA: TGTGCCAGCAGTGAAGGACTAGCGGCCACAGATACGCAGTATTTT

clone size: .
D gene: .
J gene: TRBJ1-1
V gene: TRBV5-8
CDR3 protein: CASSSPTGRAFF
CDR3 DNA: TGTGCCAGCAGCTCCCCGACAGGCCGAGCTTTCTTT

clone size: .
D gene: .
J gene: TRBJ1-4
V gene: TRBV5-4
CDR3 protein: CASSRSTTNEKLFF
CDR3 DNA: TGTGCCAGCAGCCGGTCCACAACTAATGAAAAACTGTTTTTT

clone size: once
D gene: .
J gene: TRBJ1-4
V gene: TRBV21-1
CDR3 protein: CASSKARAGKTGEKLFF
CDR3 DNA: TGTGCCAGCAGCAAAGCGCGGGCAGGGAAGACAGGTGAAAAACTGTTTTTT

clone size: .
D gene: .
J gene: TRBJ2-3
V gene: TRBV6-4
CDR3 protein: CATGEGSADTQYF
CDR3 DNA: TGTGCCACTGGGGAAGGGAGCGCAGATACGCAGTATTTT

clone size: .
D gene: TRBD2
J gene: TRBJ2-7
V gene: TRBV4-1
CDR3 protein: CASSQFPASGSPYEQYF
CDR3 DNA: TGCGCCAGCAGCCAGTTCCCAGCTAGCGGGAGTCCCTACGAGCAGTACTTC

clone size: .
D gene: .
J gene: TRBJ1-1
V gene: TRBV7-9
CDR3 protein: CASSSSGNTEAFF
CDR3 DNA: TGTGCCAGCAGCTCTTCAGGGAACACTGAAGCTTTCTTT

clone size: .
D gene: .
J gene: TRBJ2-7
V gene: TRBV12-1
CDR3 protein: CASSERTGDVSLYEQYF
CDR3 DNA: TGTGCCAGCAGCGAACGGACAGGGGACGTGTCCCTGTACGAGCAGTACTTC

clone size: .
D gene: TRBD1
J gene: TRBJ2-7
V gene: TRBV5-6
CDR3 protein: CASSFGQGGYEQYF
CDR3 DNA: TGTGCCAGCAGCTTCGGACAGGGGGGCTACGAGCAGTACTTC

clone size: .
D gene: .
J gene: TRBJ1-5
V gene: TRBV28
CDR3 protein: CASSLTTQPQHF
CDR3 DNA: TGTGCCAGCAGTTTAACTACTCAGCCCCAGCATTTT

clone size: .
D gene: .
J gene: TRBJ2-1
V gene: TRBV6-6
CDR3 protein: CASSNTDRNYNEQFF
CDR3 DNA: TGTGCCAGCAGTAATACGGACAGAAACTACAATGAGCAGTTCTTC

clone size: .
D gene: .
J gene: TRBJ1-6
V gene: TRBV23-1
CDR3 protein: CASSQSAGVSNNSPLHF
CDR3 DNA: TGCGCCAGCAGTCAATCGGCAGGGGTCAGTAATAATTCACCCCTCCACTTT

clone size: .
D gene: TRBD1
J gene: TRBJ1-5
V gene: TRBV30
CDR3 protein: CAWSATGGRNQPQHF
CDR3 DNA: TGTGCCTGGAGCGCCACAGGGGGCCGCAATCAGCCCCAGCATTTT

clone size: .
D gene: TRBD1
J gene: TRBJ1-2
V gene: TRBV11-2
CDR3 protein: CASSSIRDRGRGGYTF
CDR3 DNA: TGTGCCAGCAGCTCAATCCGGGACAGGGGGCGAGGTGGCTACACCTTC

clone size: .
D gene: .
J gene: TRBJ1-3
V gene: TRBV4-1
CDR3 protein: CASSRQERNTIYF
CDR3 DNA: TGCGCCAGCAGCCGACAGGAGAGAAACACCATATATTTT

clone size: .
D gene: .
J gene: TRBJ1-1
V gene: TRBV2
CDR3 protein: CASSEAPGVTEAFF
CDR3 DNA: TGTGCCAGCAGTGAAGCTCCAGGGGTGACTGAAGCTTTCTTT

clone size: .
D gene: .
J gene: TRBJ2-5
V gene: TRBV6-5
CDR3 protein: CASRRTVARETQYF
CDR3 DNA: TGTGCCAGCAGGCGGACAGTGGCTAGAGAGACCCAGTACTTC

clone size: .
D gene: .
J gene: TRBJ2-7
V gene: TRBV28
CDR3 protein: CASRLQGYEQYF
CDR3 DNA: TGTGCCAGCAGACTACAGGGCTACGAGCAGTACTTC

clone size: .
D gene: .
J gene: TRBJ2-4
V gene: TRBV28
CDR3 protein: CASSLPPTVANIQYF
CDR3 DNA: TGTGCCAGCAGTTTACCCCCGACAGTAGCAAACATTCAGTACTTC

clone size: .
D gene: .
J gene: TRBJ2-5
V gene: TRBV7-3
CDR3 protein: CASSLIGGVGETQYF
CDR3 DNA: TGTGCCAGCAGCTTAATCGGGGGAGTAGGAGAGACCCAGTACTTC

clone size: .
D gene: .
J gene: TRBJ2-1
V gene: TRBV5-1
CDR3 protein: CASSLVRSSYNEQFF
CDR3 DNA: TGCGCCAGCAGCTTGGTGCGGAGCTCCTACAATGAGCAGTTCTTC

clone size: .
D gene: TRBD2
J gene: TRBJ2-1
V gene: TRBV2
CDR3 protein: CASGLAADNEQFF
CDR3 DNA: TGTGCCAGCGGACTAGCGGCCGACAATGAGCAGTTCTTC

clone size: .
D gene: .
J gene: TRBJ1-2
V gene: TRBV4-1
CDR3 protein: CASSQDRRKNYGYTF
CDR3 DNA: TGCGCCAGCAGCCAAGATCGGCGGAAGAACTATGGCTACACCTTC

clone size: .
D gene: .
J gene: TRBJ1-2
V gene: TRBV7-2
CDR3 protein: CASSLSGGVFYGYTF
CDR3 DNA: TGTGCCAGCAGCTTATCGGGGGGAGTCTTCTATGGCTACACCTTC

clone size: .
D gene: .
J gene: TRBJ1-2
V gene: TRBV28
CDR3 protein: CASSQSMTRYTF
CDR3 DNA: TGTGCCAGCAGCCAATCAATGACTCGCTACACCTTC